This T cell receptor (beta chain) was sequenced for a study of CD8 T cells in Susac syndrome. RNA was extracted with the RNeasy kit, and a quantity of about 0.45 to 1 ug was reverse transcribed using random hexamers. TCRdb reprocessed the immunoSEQ multiplex PCR reads with MiXCR, giving one entry per CDR3 protein. Among a few hundred thousand distinct CDR3 sequences listed, 80% to 95% were seen once. With 1 base clipped from V and 7 bases from J, the junction kept 17 bases outside the gene matches. Germline loops: CDR1 MNHEY, CDR2 SMNVEV (reference sequence). This CDR3 is built from 19 residues. Material: CD4+ T cells from PBMCs. The chain links TRBV27 to TRBJ2-7; 12 bases map to TRBD2. The receptor's source is a human donor with multiple sclerosis. CDR3 nucleotide sequence: TGTGCCAGCAGTTTATTGCCCCCGACTAGCGGGAGTGTGTGGGTGGAGCAGTACGTC. It encodes CASSLLPPTSGSVWVEQYV.